The 27 T cell receptor beta chains given below trace back to one sample, sequenced in a study of shared clonotypes between healthy human individuals. Libraries were prepared by immunoSEQ multiplex PCR; TCRdb keeps only in-frame clonotypes and omits some of them. The sample lists 2 million to 2.5 million clones; 85% to 95% were seen once. The sample consisted of naive CD4+ T cells sorted from blood. Subset defined: CD45RA+ positively selected. Every receptor here comes from a man between 18 and 29 years old in good health.

Comment on this clone: The sample has other DNA sequences that encode this CDR3 too. V usage is TRBV5-4 and J usage is TRBJ2-5, with D perhaps matching TRBD1 (6 bases). Per germline, CDR1 SGHNT and CDR2 YYREEE (reference sequence). The CDR3 covers 14 residues. V lost 5 bases, J lost 1 base, and 12 bases lay in between. The CDR3 sequence is CASSFQGSQETQYF. CDR3 sequence (DNA): TGTGCCAGCAGTTTCCAGGGGTCCCAAGAGACCCAGTACTTC.

This chain connects TRBV5-1 to TRBJ1-4; possibly TRBD1 for D (6 bases). The CDR3 runs to 16 residues. CDR1 SGHRS and CDR2 YFSETQ come from the germline V gene. Trimming took off 2 bases at V and 8 bases at J, with 19 bases between the two ends. CDR3 nucleotides: TGCGCCAGCAGCTTCGGCAACCAAGAGGGACACGAAAAACTGTTTTTT. Protein product: CASSFGNQEGHEKLFF.

The chain employs TRBV6-1 and TRBJ2-1; the D call may be TRBD1 or TRBD2 (5 bases each). This CDR3 contains 15 residues. Deletions cut 2 bases from V and 8 bases from J, with 16 bases between. Germline CDR1 is MNHNS and CDR2 is SASEGT. For the CDR3, the DNA is TGTGCCAGCAGTGAATCTGGGGGAGCCTGGGATGAGCAGTTCTTC. It codes for CASSESGGAWDEQFF.

DNA of the CDR3: TGTGCCAGCAGCTTTGGACTAGATAGCGCCGGGGAGCTGTTTTTT. It specifies CASSFGLDSAGELFF. The rearrangement joins TRBV7-9 to TRBJ2-2, with 7 bases that match TRBD2. Germline loops: CDR1 SEHNR, CDR2 FQNEAQ (reference sequence). V was clipped by 3 bases and J by 6 bases; unmatched bases: 7. The CDR3 sequence is 15 residues long.

V usage is TRBV6-1 and J usage is TRBJ1-1, with TRBD1 matching over 11 bases. V gave up 11 bases and J gave up 3 bases; unmatched junction bases: 8. From germline, CDR1 is MNHNS and CDR2 SASEGT. The CDR3 loop spans 14 amino acids. CDR3 in amino acids: CAARTGGVDTEAFF. The CDR3 region has the DNA TGTGCCGCCCGGACAGGGGGCGTGGACACTGAAGCTTTCTTT.

Turning to this clone: A read error may explain this, as a much larger clone is one base away. The rearrangement uses TRBV5-4 and TRBJ1-2, with D possibly matching TRBD1 (5 bases). V lost 4 bases and J 4 bases, leaving 8 bases between the germline ends. CDR3 length: 12 amino acids. Germline CDR1 and CDR2: SGHNT and YYREEE (reference sequence). CDR3 in amino acids: CASSRDSYGYTF. CDR3 nucleotide sequence: TGTGCCAGCAGCCGTGACAGCTATGGCTACACCTTC.

V gene TRBV7-9 combines with J gene TRBJ2-5, with 8 bases identical to TRBD1. This CDR3 has 16 amino acids. Trimming at V came to 5 bases and at J to 2 bases, leaving 10 bases not matched to a gene. Germline CDR1 reads SEHNR; CDR2 reads FQNEAQ (reference sequence). The CDR3 loop is CASSRNSGTGQETQYF. CDR3 nucleotides: TGTGCCAGCAGCCGTAATTCCGGGACAGGTCAAGAGACCCAGTACTTC.

Remarks on this clone: The same CDR3 is also encoded by other DNA sequences in this sample. The V call is TRBV5-1, the J call TRBJ2-3; 7 bases line up with TRBD1. This CDR3 is built from 14 residues. V shed 0 bases and J 4 bases; nucleotides not matched to a gene: 2. The germline gives CDR1 SGHRS, CDR2 YFSETQ. The CDR3 nucleotides are TGCGCCAGCAGCTTGGCCCAGGGGGCAGATACGCAGTATTTT. The encoded protein is CASSLAQGADTQYF.

At least ten counts were recorded for this clone. V usage is TRBV19 and J usage is TRBJ2-3; possible D gene TRBD2, 6 bases. Germline CDR1 reads LNHDA; CDR2 reads SQIVND (reference sequence). Trimming took 0 bases from V and 7 from J, leaving 8 bases between them. The CDR3 has 13 residues. The CDR3 nucleotides read TGTGCCAGTAGTATAGAAGGGACTTATACGCAGTATTTT. This translates into CASSIEGTYTQYF.

This clone was detected once. The CDR3 region is CSANPVAEQYF. The CDR3 DNA sequence: TGCAGTGCTAACCCCGTTGCCGAGCAGTACTTC. V and J are TRBV20-1 and TRBJ2-7; D remains ambiguous. This CDR3 spans 11 amino acids. V shed 4 bases and J shed 6 bases, with 10 bases lying between them. Germline V gene sequence: CDR1 DFQATT, CDR2 SNEGSKA (reference sequence).

V and J are TRBV7-9 and TRBJ2-5; D is unresolved. CDR3 length: 12 residues. Germline V CDR1 and CDR2: SEHNR, FQNEAQ (reference sequence). V lost 5 bases and J lost 1, with 5 bases in between. The CDR3 nucleotides are TGTGCCAGCAGCCTACCCCAAGAGACCCAGTACTTC. It encodes CASSLPQETQYF.

The gene calls are TRBV7-9 and TRBJ2-7; tentative D call: TRBD2 (6 bases). CDR1 and CDR2 from the germline V gene are SEHNR and FQNEAQ (reference sequence). The V end was cut by 6 bases, the J end by 7 bases, with 10 bases between. This CDR3 has 11 residues. DNA of the CDR3: TGTGCCAGCAGATCGGAGGGGGAGCAGTACTTC. It is translated as CASRSEGEQYF.

J is TRBJ2-3 and V is TRBV5-1, with 11 bases matching TRBD2. CDR3 size: 16 residues. Germline assignment: CDR1 SGHRS and CDR2 YFSETQ. V shed 3 bases, J shed 5 bases, and the junction held 8 bases outside the gene matches. The CDR3 DNA sequence: TGCGCCAGCAGCTCCCAAACTAGCGGGGGAGGAGATACGCAGTATTTT. Its translation is CASSSQTSGGGDTQYF.

The chain recombines TRBV5-1 with TRBJ2-3; D call uncertain. Trimming shortened V by 1 base and J by 4 bases, and 7 bases separated the two germline ends. This CDR3 comprises 13 residues. Per germline, CDR1 SGHRS and CDR2 YFSETQ. CDR3 residues: CASSLSRPDTQYF. CDR3 coding DNA: TGCGCCAGCAGCTTGTCCCGGCCAGATACGCAGTATTTT. Variable domain in full (rest from reference TRBV5-1 and TRBJ2-3): KAGVTQTPRYLIKTRGQQVTLSCSPISGHRSVSWYQQTPGQGLQFLFEYFSETQRNKGNFPGRFSGRQFSNSRSEMNVSTLELGDSALYLCASSLSRPDTQYFGPGTRLTVL.

V and J are TRBV6-1 and TRBJ2-7, with D perhaps matching TRBD1 (5 bases). Germline V lookup: CDR1 MNHNS, CDR2 SASEGT. This CDR3 contains 15 residues. V shed 0 bases and J shed 7 bases, with 16 bases lying between them. As DNA, the CDR3 is TGTGCCAGCAGTGAAGCGCGGCAGGGCCTTAGGGAGCAGTACTTC. Its translation: CASSEARQGLREQYF.

This chain joins TRBV10-3 and TRBJ2-5; TRBD2 is a possible D gene (5 bases). The CDR3 loop spans 15 amino acids. CDR1 and CDR2 (germline): ENHRY, SYGVKD. V gave up 0 bases and J gave up 5 bases, with 13 bases separating them. CDR3 in amino acids: CAISESHGDGETQYF. Written as DNA, the CDR3 is TGTGCCATCAGTGAGTCGCACGGGGATGGTGAGACCCAGTACTTC.

Note on this clone: A much more abundant neighbour one base away suggests this may be a read error. The chain recombines TRBV25-1 with TRBJ1-3, with D uncertain. Deletions cut 2 bases from V and 0 bases from J, with 5 bases between. This CDR3 is built from 14 residues. Germline loops: CDR1 MGHDK, CDR2 SYGVNS. CDR3 bases: TGTGCCAGCAGTGAAGAGGGCTCTGGAAACACCATATATTTT. It translates to CASSEEGSGNTIYF.

The chain combines TRBV11-3 with TRBJ2-2, with 7 bases identical to TRBD2. V shed 11 bases and J 6 bases; nucleotides not matched to a gene: 6. The CDR3 covers 12 residues. Germline V lookup: CDR1 SGHNT, CDR2 YENEEA. CDR3 loop: CASGRESGELFF. In DNA, the CDR3 is TGTGCCTCGGGGCGGGAGTCCGGGGAGCTGTTTTTT.

V gene TRBV29-1 combines with J gene TRBJ1-1; D remains unclear. The germline V gene encodes CDR1 SQVTM and CDR2 ANQGSEA. The CDR3 runs 13 residues. V shed 4 bases and J shed 1 base, with 10 bases lying between them. The CDR3 DNA reads as TGCAGCGTTGGCCGAAGCGGGAACACTGAAGCTTTCTTT. As protein: CSVGRSGNTEAFF.

The J gene is TRBJ1-1, the V gene TRBV25-1; perhaps TRBD1 as D (5 bases). CDR3 length: 14 amino acids. V lost 6 bases and J 0 bases, leaving 11 bases between the germline ends. CDR1 is MGHDK and CDR2 is SYGVNS in the germline V gene. CDR3 nucleotides: TGTGCCAGCAGGGAGACAGATTTGAACACTGAAGCTTTCTTT. Its protein is CASRETDLNTEAFF.

This chain's CDR3 is CASSVNLGTGGEQYF. DNA of the CDR3: TGTGCCAGCAGTGTTAATCTGGGGACAGGGGGCGAGCAGTACTTC. The chain has TRBV25-1 and TRBJ2-7, with 11 nucleotides matching TRBD1. Germline CDR1 is MGHDK and CDR2 is SYGVNS. The CDR3 covers 15 residues. V lost 4 bases to trimming and J lost 6 bases; unmatched junction nucleotides: 8.

The chain recombines TRBV19 with TRBJ1-5; possible D gene TRBD1, 5 bases. The germline V gene encodes CDR1 LNHDA and CDR2 SQIVND (reference sequence). The CDR3 is made up of 17 amino acids. Trimming left V 5 bases short and J 7 bases short, with 24 bases between. The CDR3: CASSLRGRTETRQPQHF. The CDR3 DNA reads TGTGCCAGTAGTTTAAGGGGCCGGACCGAGACTAGGCAGCCCCAGCATTTT.

The CDR3 DNA is TGCGCCAGCAGCAAGGGACTTACTAGCACAGATACGCAGTATTTT. Translating gives CASSKGLTSTDTQYF. This chain joins TRBV5-1 and TRBJ2-3, with D perhaps TRBD2 (6 bases). CDR3 length: 15 amino acids. The germline V gene encodes CDR1 SGHRS and CDR2 YFSETQ. Trimming removed 4 bases at V and 0 bases at J, with 12 bases between.

As for this clone: Other nucleotide sequences in the sample specify the same CDR3. This chain joins TRBV5-1 and TRBJ2-7; the D gene is possibly TRBD2 (5 bases). The CDR3 length is 12 residues. CDR1 SGHRS and CDR2 YFSETQ come from the germline V gene. V shed 4 bases and J shed 2 bases, with 7 bases lying between them. This CDR3 is CASSPGTYEQYF. Written as DNA, the CDR3 is TGCGCCAGCAGCCCGGGGACCTACGAGCAGTACTTC.

The CDR3 bases are TGTGCCAGTAGTACAACAGGGATGGGCAATCAGCCCCAGCATTTT. Amino acids: CASSTTGMGNQPQHF. This sequence joins TRBV19 and TRBJ1-5; D possibly corresponds to TRBD1 (6 bases). Trimming took 4 bases from V and 2 from J, leaving 12 bases between them. Germline CDR1 reads LNHDA; CDR2 reads SQIVND (reference sequence). The CDR3 is 15 residues long.

The chain carries TRBV7-9 and TRBJ2-7, with TRBD1 matching over 7 bases. V shed 10 bases, J shed 2 bases, and the junction held 5 bases outside the gene matches. This CDR3 contains 12 residues. Germline V gene data show CDR1 as SEHNR and CDR2 as FQNEAQ (reference sequence). CDR3 region: CATRQGAYEQYF. CDR3 DNA sequence: TGTGCCACCAGACAGGGAGCCTACGAGCAGTACTTC.

The CDR3 loop reads CASSLKDSPLHF. The DNA of the CDR3 is TGCGCCAGCAGCTTGAAAGACTCACCCCTCCACTTT. V usage is TRBV5-1 and J usage is TRBJ1-6; D is unclear. There are 12 residues in the CDR3. Trimming removed 1 base from V and 10 bases from J, with 6 bases in between. Germline values: CDR1 SGHRS, CDR2 YFSETQ.